The rows below give T cell receptor beta chains drawn from one sample of a study of blood T cell repertoires in COVID-19. Clones were sequenced by immunoSEQ multiplex PCR, and TCRdb holds only the in-frame ones, with some missing. The sample carries about 160,000 clones, more than 60% recorded once. Sequenced input: peripheral blood. Receptors originate from a man between 65 and 85 years old with acute or convalescent COVID-19. The CDR3 runs from the conserved cysteine through the conserved F or W. The D gene is left open where the match is weak. Some rows mark clone size as missing; the rest say once, few, many or name a class of expanded clone.

j_call	clone_size	d_call	v_call	cdr3_aa	cdr3_nt
TRBJ2-2	-	TRBD2	TRBV27	CASSLRVLASGTSGELFF	TGTGCCAGCAGCCTTAGGGTTTTGGCTAGCGGGACCTCCGGGGAGCTGTTTTTT
TRBJ2-7	-	TRBD1	TRBV5-4	CASSGQGTYEQYF	TGTGCCAGCAGTGGACAGGGGACCTACGAGCAGTACTTC
TRBJ2-3	-	TRBD2	TRBV29-1	CSVEDRRGGTDTQYF	TGCAGCGTTGAAGATCGCCGGGGGGGCACAGATACGCAGTATTTT
TRBJ1-1	few	-	TRBV27	CASSLSAGLTEAFF	TGTGCCAGCAGTTTATCTGCAGGTCTCACTGAAGCTTTCTTT
TRBJ2-7	-	TRBD2	TRBV19	CASSIRLATYEQYF	TGTGCCAGTAGTATTCGACTAGCAACTTACGAGCAGTACTTC
TRBJ2-5	-	TRBD1	TRBV6-1	CASSDQTGESQETQYF	TGTGCCAGCAGTGATCAGACAGGGGAGTCCCAAGAGACCCAGTACTTC
TRBJ2-3	-	-	TRBV6-5	CASSYGRGWGTDTQYF	TGTGCCAGCAGTTACGGAAGGGGATGGGGCACAGATACGCAGTATTTT
TRBJ2-7	-	TRBD2	TRBV6-5	CASSPLAGGGYEQYF	TGTGCCAGCAGTCCACTAGCGGGGGGCGGCTACGAGCAGTACTTC
TRBJ2-1	-	-	TRBV19	CASSTDRYDNEQFF	TGTGCCAGTAGTACGGACAGATACGACAATGAGCAGTTCTTC
TRBJ2-5	-	TRBD2	TRBV30	CAWSVQLAGGETQYF	TGTGCCTGGAGTGTACAACTAGCGGGGGGGGAGACCCAGTACTTC
TRBJ2-5	-	-	TRBV5-8	CASSFGETQYF	TGTGCCAGCAGCTTCGGGGAGACCCAGTACTTC
TRBJ2-3	-	TRBD2	TRBV7-6	CASSLVSSGGTDTQYF	TGTGCCAGCAGCTTAGTGTCTAGCGGGGGCACAGATACGCAGTATTTT
TRBJ1-6	-	-	TRBV27	CASSFAAGGINILHF	TGTGCCAGCAGTTTCGCAGCGGGGGGCATTAATATCCTCCACTTT
TRBJ2-2	-	TRBD1	TRBV5-1	CASSEGQPTGELFF	TGCGCCAGCAGCGAGGGACAGCCCACCGGGGAGCTGTTTTTT
TRBJ1-1	-	TRBD1	TRBV6-5	CASSYLTGVHTEAFF	TGTGCCAGCAGTTACCTGACAGGGGTGCACACTGAAGCTTTCTTT
TRBJ2-1	-	TRBD2	TRBV6-5	CASSPSGGLYNEQFF	TGTGCCAGCAGTCCAAGCGGGGGGCTCTACAATGAGCAGTTCTTC
TRBJ2-5	-	TRBD2	TRBV5-6	CASSLRSGRGVETQYF	TGTGCCAGCAGCTTGCGCAGCGGGAGAGGAGTGGAGACCCAGTACTTC
TRBJ2-2	-	TRBD1	TRBV27	CASSLLGRGKNTGELFF	TGTGCCAGCAGTTTATTAGGCAGGGGGAAGAACACCGGGGAGCTGTTTTTT
TRBJ1-2	-	TRBD1	TRBV29-1	CSVGQGGYGYTF	TGCAGCGTAGGACAGGGAGGATATGGCTACACCTTC
TRBJ1-1	-	-	TRBV7-9	CASTFRASGDTEAFF	TGTGCCAGCACCTTCAGGGCGAGTGGGGACACTGAAGCTTTCTTT
TRBJ1-5	-	-	TRBV12-5	CASGYRDSNQPQHF	TGTGCTAGCGGTTACCGGGATAGCAATCAGCCCCAGCATTTT
TRBJ1-2	-	TRBD1	TRBV10-1	CASSESTGERGYTF	TGCGCCAGCAGTGAGTCGACAGGGGAGCGGGGCTACACCTTC
TRBJ2-3	-	TRBD2	TRBV5-1	CASSPQKTSGEVTDTQYF	TGCGCCAGCAGCCCCCAAAAGACTAGCGGGGAGGTCACAGATACGCAGTATTTT
TRBJ2-3	-	TRBD2	TRBV6-5	CATSREGRNTQYF	TGTGCCACCTCCCGGGAGGGCCGGAATACGCAGTATTTT
TRBJ2-3	once	TRBD2	TRBV5-1	CASSLRVAGASTDTQYF	TGCGCCAGCAGCTTGAGGGTAGCGGGGGCAAGCACAGATACGCAGTATTTT
TRBJ1-5	once	-	TRBV24-1	CATQGGGYQPQHF	TGTGCCACCCAAGGGGGGGGGTATCAGCCCCAGCATTTT
TRBJ1-2	-	-	TRBV24-1	CATSDRPFLGYTF	TGTGCCACCAGTGACCGTCCCTTCTTAGGCTACACCTTC
TRBJ2-5	-	TRBD1	TRBV2	CASNLRDRPYF	TGTGCCAGCAATCTCCGGGACAGGCCTTACTTC
TRBJ1-2	few	TRBD1	TRBV5-1	CASSYGQGVYGYTF	TGCGCCAGCAGCTACGGACAGGGGGTCTATGGCTACACCTTC
TRBJ2-7	-	TRBD1	TRBV30	CAWSPRDRVSEQYF	TGTGCCTGGAGTCCTCGGGACAGGGTTTCCGAGCAGTACTTC
TRBJ2-5	-	TRBD2	TRBV7-6	CASSFRPSGETQYF	TGTGCCAGCAGCTTCCGCCCTAGCGGGGAGACCCAGTACTTC
TRBJ1-2	once	TRBD1	TRBV2	CASKLLQGSGGYTF	TGTGCCAGCAAACTTCTACAGGGGTCGGGTGGCTACACCTTC
TRBJ1-5	-	-	TRBV19	CASSIKGQSNQPQHF	TGTGCCAGTAGTATTAAGGGGCAGAGCAATCAGCCCCAGCATTTT
TRBJ2-2	-	TRBD2	TRBV19	CASSAGLANTGELFF	TGTGCCAGTAGTGCGGGACTAGCGAACACCGGGGAGCTGTTTTTT
TRBJ2-1	-	-	TRBV18	CASSPQGVGDNEQFF	TGTGCCAGCTCACCACAGGGGGTGGGGGACAATGAGCAGTTCTTC
TRBJ1-2	once	-	TRBV28	CAGRGDRNSNYGYTF	TGTGCCGGCCGCGGGGACCGAAATTCTAACTATGGCTACACCTTC
TRBJ1-2	few	TRBD1	TRBV18	CASSPPWDSNYGYTF	TGTGCCAGCTCACCACCGTGGGACAGCAACTATGGCTACACCTTC
TRBJ1-6	-	TRBD1	TRBV7-2	CASSFGTGVLSPLHF	TGTGCCAGCAGCTTCGGGACAGGGGTCCTTTCACCCCTCCACTTT
TRBJ1-1	-	-	TRBV7-2	CASSLKNGGGRAFF	TGTGCCAGCAGCTTAAAGAACGGGGGAGGTCGGGCTTTCTTT
TRBJ1-1	-	TRBD1	TRBV5-1	CASSLVLDRDTEAFF	TGCGCCAGCAGCTTGGTTTTGGACAGGGACACTGAAGCTTTCTTT
TRBJ2-5	-	-	TRBV5-4	CASSLTGEETQYF	TGTGCCAGCAGCTTAACGGGAGAAGAGACCCAGTACTTC
TRBJ2-5	few	TRBD2	TRBV30	CAWTSFSGRAGGETQYF	TGTGCCTGGACCTCATTTAGCGGGAGGGCCGGAGGAGAGACCCAGTACTTC
TRBJ1-6	few	-	TRBV5-5	CASSWVGVTNSPLHF	TGTGCCAGCAGCTGGGTAGGGGTTACGAATTCACCCCTCCACTTT
TRBJ2-7	-	TRBD2	TRBV5-1	CASSPDGRPSYEQYF	TGCGCCAGCAGCCCCGACGGGAGGCCCTCCTACGAGCAGTACTTC